This record concerns one TCR beta chain sequence. Which antigen it targets is not known. No clone much larger than this one lies a single base away; base qualities are absent. The collaborating institutions used their own protocols to collect whole blood in K2EDTA tubes. Collaborator samples were shipped for TCRbeta analysis as frozen whole blood, isolated PBMCs, or DNA extracted from either sample type. As encoded in the germline V gene (reference sequence), CDR1 is SEHNR while CDR2 is FQNEAQ. The junction shows trimming of 5 bases on V and 5 bases on J, and the gene matches do not reach 3 bases of it. From cysteine to phenylalanine, the CDR3 is 13 amino acids long. Solely the CDR3 DNA is kept, with 39 bases framed from the first base. This sample was taken from a study of blood T cell repertoires in COVID-19 (dated by TCRdb to 2020 to 2021). With respect to the entire study: The collaborator samples originated in the United States, Italy and Spain and spanned the acute and convalescent phases of COVID-19. The repertoires were released in a freely available public database intended as a resource for research on the immune response to SARS-CoV-2. The samples were drawn from the first 160 participants of the ongoing ImmuneRACE study and from some 1,300 subjects provided by 6 global collaborators. The material from the prospective study consisted of cDNA or gDNA derived from T cells, B-cell-depleted T cells, or PBMCs. Deeply sampled blood TCRbeta repertoires from subjects exposed to, actively infected with, or recovered from COVID-19 were included in the dataset. Where HLA class I and class II types were available, the types were taken from metadata supplied by the sample provider, not from assay-based typing. Nearly every sample came with metadata listing a de-identified subject ID, COVID-19 status, age in years and sex.

TCRbeta CDR3 regions were amplified from genomic DNA by means of the immunoSEQ Assay, a bias-controlled multiplex PCR. Per the authors' processing: The number of nucleated cells in each sample was estimated by amplification of reference gene primers within the assay. To quantify the absolute abundance of each unique TCRbeta CDR3 rearrangement, sequence reads were collapsed and filtered. Productive Simpson clonality was computed per sample as the square root of Simpson's diversity index over productive rearrangements. In its TCRdb copy, this immuneACCESS table keeps in-frame sequences only and misses some clones. Where compared with another copy, unresolved V genes explain less than half of these, and the others have no known cause. V, J and clone size are those of that table, while D and trimming were read from the DNA. The sample data list a few hundred thousand clones, and roughly 84% of these were observed just once. The leading ten clones occupy less than 20% of the sample.

Beyond this particular receptor, the publication reports: The quantity of clinical and demographic metadata differed by source and by participant and was supplied without curation.

This chain is built from TRBV7-9 and TRBJ2-7, with 10 bases in between that match TRBD2. This TCR was recovered from a man aged 30-40 years with active or convalescent COVID-19. The sequencing input was peripheral blood. The CDR3 sequence is CASSRTSGNEQYF. The base sequence is TGTGCCAGCAGCCGTACTAGCGGGAACGAGCAGTACTTC.